This TCR beta chain was obtained from a study of technical replicates of blood from a few donors. Assay used: immunoSEQ multiplex PCR; TCRdb lists only in-frame clones, some missing. This sample has 99,000 or so clones; roughly 96% occur once, and the top ten carry roughly 0.19%. The trim removed 4 bases at V and 4 bases at J, leaving 5 bases unmatched. The CDR3 is made up of 15 amino acids. Germline assignment: CDR1 MNHNY and CDR2 SVGAGI (reference sequence). The receptor comes from a human donor in good health. V usage is TRBV6-6 and J usage is TRBJ2-7; TRBD2 aligns across 12 bases. Material for sequencing was T cells isolated from PBMCs. CDR3 amino acids: CASSSPGLAGYEQYF. The CDR3 nucleotides read TGTGCCAGCAGTTCTCCGGGACTAGCGGGTTACGAGCAGTACTTC.